A selection of T cell receptor beta chains follows, all from one sample in a study of T cell responses to AZD1222 COVID-19 vaccine. Profiling relied on immunoSEQ multiplex PCR, and the TCRdb table lists in-frame clones only, not all of them. The repertoire includes tens of thousands of clones, approximately 90% of them detected once, and 4.5% to 5.5% sits in the top ten. The specimen was peripheral blood, collected on day 0 of AZD1222 vaccination. The receptors derive from an adult in good health. The conserved cysteine and the conserved F or W are not part of the CDR3 here. The D gene is left open where the match is weak.

D gene,V gene,J gene,CDR3 protein
TRBD1,TRBV5-1,TRBJ2-5,ASSGTGLQGETQY
NA,TRBV19,TRBJ1-1,ASSSSNMNTEAF
TRBD2,TRBV18,TRBJ2-7,ASSPLAGSDEQY
NA,TRBV7-9,TRBJ2-3,ASSLTRDTQY
NA,TRBV5-5,TRBJ1-1,ASSFGGDTEAF
TRBD2,TRBV5-4,TRBJ2-2,ASSPDARLAFGGELF
TRBD1,TRBV6-1,TRBJ1-2,ASSEGTGAWSYT
NA,TRBV4-2,TRBJ1-1,ASSQGRIVNTEAF
NA,TRBV11-2,TRBJ2-7,ASSPIPYLGYEQY
NA,TRBV12-3/TRBV12-4,TRBJ1-5,ASRSGGNQPQH
NA,TRBV11-2,TRBJ1-3,ASSLGLYSGNTIY
TRBD2,TRBV5-1,TRBJ2-3,ASSPLGLAGGIDTQY
TRBD1,TRBV5-1,TRBJ1-1,ASSRTGGATEAF